The subject of this entry is one T cell receptor (beta chain). Antigen: not known. Preparation of the TCRbeta library was carried out with unique molecular identifiers. TCRdb reprocessed the PCR reads with MiXCR, giving one entry per CDR3 protein. Among 500,000 to 650,000 distinct CDR3 sequences listed, about an eighth were seen once. CDR1 SGHRS and CDR2 YFSETQ come from the germline V gene. The V and J ends lost 3 bases and 3 bases respectively, with 10 bases between them. There are 13 residues in the CDR3. These data are taken from a study of T-cell reconstitution after alpha-beta-depleted transplantation in children. Study outcomes and limitations: When one year had passed after transplant, most T-cell counts and diversity came from newly produced T cells.

Sequenced here: PBMCs, mostly from graft donor cells, sampled 180 days after TCRalphabeta/CD19-depleted stem cell transplant. The clonotype was recovered from a female patient aged 2-9 years who had a stem cell transplant for aplastic anemia, so the T cells may come from the graft donor. The V gene is TRBV5-1, the J gene TRBJ2-7; D is possibly TRBD2 (5 bases). DNA for the CDR3: TGCGCCAGCAGCTCCGACGGGGACTACGAGCAGTACTTC. Amino acids: CASSSDGDYEQYF.